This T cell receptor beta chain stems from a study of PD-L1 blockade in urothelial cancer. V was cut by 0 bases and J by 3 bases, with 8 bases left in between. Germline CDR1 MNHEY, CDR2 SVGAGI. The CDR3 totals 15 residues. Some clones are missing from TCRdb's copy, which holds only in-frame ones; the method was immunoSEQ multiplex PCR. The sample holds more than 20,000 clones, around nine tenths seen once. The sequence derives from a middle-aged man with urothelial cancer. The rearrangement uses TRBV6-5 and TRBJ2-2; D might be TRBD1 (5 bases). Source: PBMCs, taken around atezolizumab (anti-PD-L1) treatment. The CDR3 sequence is CASSYSGADTGELFF. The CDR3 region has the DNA TGTGCCAGCAGTTACTCAGGGGCAGACACCGGGGAGCTGTTTTTT.